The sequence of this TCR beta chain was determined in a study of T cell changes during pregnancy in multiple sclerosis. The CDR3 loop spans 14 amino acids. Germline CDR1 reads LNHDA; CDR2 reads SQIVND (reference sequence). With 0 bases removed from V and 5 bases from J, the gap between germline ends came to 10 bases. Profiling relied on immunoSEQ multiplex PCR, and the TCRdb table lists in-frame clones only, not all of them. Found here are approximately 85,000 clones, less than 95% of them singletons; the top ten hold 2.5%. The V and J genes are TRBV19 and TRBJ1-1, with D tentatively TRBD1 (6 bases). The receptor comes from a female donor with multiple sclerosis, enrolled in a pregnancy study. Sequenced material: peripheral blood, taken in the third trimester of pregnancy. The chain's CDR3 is CASSIEGGWTEAFF. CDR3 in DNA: TGTGCCAGTAGTATAGAAGGGGGTTGGACTGAAGCTTTCTTT.